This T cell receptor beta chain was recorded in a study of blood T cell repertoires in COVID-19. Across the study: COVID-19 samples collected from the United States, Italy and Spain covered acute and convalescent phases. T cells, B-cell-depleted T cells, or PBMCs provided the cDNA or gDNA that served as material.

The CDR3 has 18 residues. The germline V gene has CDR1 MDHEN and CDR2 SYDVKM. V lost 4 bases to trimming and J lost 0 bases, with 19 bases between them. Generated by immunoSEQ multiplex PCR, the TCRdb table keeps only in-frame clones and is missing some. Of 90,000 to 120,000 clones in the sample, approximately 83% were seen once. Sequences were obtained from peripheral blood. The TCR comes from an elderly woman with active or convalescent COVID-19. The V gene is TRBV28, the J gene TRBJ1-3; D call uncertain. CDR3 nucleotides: TGTGCCAGCAGTTCGCCTCGACAAGGCACGGTCTCTGGAAACACCATATATTTT. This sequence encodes CASSSPRQGTVSGNTIYF. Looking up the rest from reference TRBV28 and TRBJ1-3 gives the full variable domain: DVKVTQSSRYLVKRTGEKVFLECVQDMDHENMFWYRQDPGLGLRLIYFSYDVKMKEKGDIPEGYSVSREKKERFSLILESASTNQTSMYLCASSSPRQGTVSGNTIYFGEGSWLTVV.